One T cell receptor (beta chain) is described in this entry. Its specificity is unknown. Each gene name is a mouse one. With the read ending 1 residue before the CDR3 end, the germline J gene is used to fill in that end. These data are taken from a study of tissue T cells after allogeneic stem cell transplantation. Clones were read by immunoSEQ multiplex PCR, and TCRdb kept only the in-frame ones, dropping some. The sample contains thousands of clones, approximately 31% of which appear only once. Trimming took 3 bases from V and 4 from J, leaving 7 bases between them. The CDR3 is 12 residues long. Germline V gene lookup returns CDR1 SNHLY and CDR2 FYNGKV (reference sequence). Time point denoted: mouse harvest day 14 after allogeneic transplant. The graft held 10^6 splenic CD5+ T cells and 10^7 T-cell-depleted bone marrow cells. The study's findings and limits: Within patients, tissue anatomy strongly shaped TCR repertoire composition.

The TCR was taken from a female BALB/c mouse given C57BL/6 T cells with graft-versus-host disease after an allogeneic hematopoietic cell transplant. The chain couples TRBV3 to TRBJ2-7; possibly TRBD1 for D (6 bases). The sequencing input was skin. The covered CDR3 bases are TGTGCCAGCAGCTTCCAGGGGTATGAACAGTAC. Amino acid sequence: CASSFQGYEQY. Given in full, the CDR3 is CASSFQGYEQYF.